The present TCR beta chain was sequenced within a study of Ad26.COV2.S vaccination and SARS-CoV-2 variants. About the research overall: Ad26.COV2.S shots went into the muscle once or twice, 56 days apart.

CDR3 length: 17 amino acids. V lost 10 bases, J lost 0 bases, and 21 bases lay in between. Germline assignment: CDR1 LNHDA and CDR2 SQIVND (reference sequence). Produced via immunoSEQ multiplex PCR; TCRdb's table is partial and in-frame only. The sample includes about 320,000 clones, about 90% of them seen just once. The study, taken as a whole, reports: People given the vaccine had a wider spike-specific TCR breadth than placebo recipients did.

The treatment was: 15 to 20 received Ad26.COV2.S at low or high dose, single or two shots; about 5 received placebo; per-sample allocation not given. Repertoires come from day 63 after the first vaccine or placebo injection. With regard to this clone: As yet, its antigen is unknown.

Sample: peripheral blood, taken in a trial of Ad26.COV2.S vaccine versus placebo. The genes are TRBV19 and TRBJ2-2; D remains ambiguous. The source is a person between 18 and 65 years old who received the Ad26.COV2.S COVID-19 vaccine or a placebo. In DNA form, the CDR3 reads TGTGCCACCCAAAACCTCCCCAGCAGCGCGAACACCGGGGAGCTGTTTTTT. This gives the protein CATQNLPSSANTGELFF.